What follows is one T cell receptor (beta chain) and its context. Residents of over 20 US areas, aged about 18 to 95 years, made up the participants. Participants' reported clinical history set cohort assignment. These data come from a study of blood T cell repertoires in COVID-19. Study information: The United States, Italy and Spain provided the acute and convalescent COVID-19 samples. Sources were T cells, B-cell-depleted T cells, or PBMCs; the material itself was cDNA or gDNA.

With V trimmed by 10 bases and J by 8 bases, 14 bases remained unmatched. Per the germline V gene, CDR1 is KGHDR and CDR2 is SFDVKD. The CDR3 covers 16 residues. Some clones are missing from TCRdb's copy, which holds only in-frame ones; the method was immunoSEQ multiplex PCR. Altogether some 320,000 clones are present, approximately 89% being singletons, with the ten largest covering 5.3%. The clonotype comes from a woman aged 25-40 years who had recovered from COVID-19. The sequencing sample was made of PBMCs or T cells enriched from blood (not recorded which). The V and J genes are TRBV24-1 and TRBJ2-1; 12 bases fit TRBD2. CDR3 nucleotides: TGTGCCACTTGTCCGGGACTAGCGGGCCGGGGGCATGAGCAGTTCTTC. This codes for CATCPGLAGRGHEQFF.